A selection of T cell receptor beta chains follows, all from one sample in a study of cytotoxic CD8 clonotypes in ibrutinib-treated CLL. TCRdb's copy holds only in-frame clones and misses some; the assay was immunoSEQ multiplex PCR. The sample carries around 33,000 clones, about 50% recorded once. The sample here was PBMCs, taken before ibrutinib treatment. The source is a human donor with chronic lymphocytic leukemia. CDR3s include the opening cysteine and the closing phenylalanine or tryptophan. A D gene is named only where the DNA matches it firmly. Where a row states a size, it is once, few, many or the class of an expanded clone; other rows omit it.

v_call	d_call	j_call	clone_size	cdr3_aa	cdr3_nt
TRBV6-6	NA	TRBJ2-7	few	CASIKEGTQGEQYF	TGTGCCAGCATTAAGGAGGGGACTCAGGGCGAGCAGTACTTC
TRBV6-5	NA	TRBJ2-2	NA	CASSPMTALPGELFF	TGTGCCAGCAGTCCCATGACCGCTCTTCCTGGGGAGCTGTTTTTT
TRBV2	NA	TRBJ1-5	few	CASMRDWGNQPQHF	TGTGCCAGCATGAGAGACTGGGGCAATCAGCCCCAGCATTTT
TRBV11-2	TRBD1	TRBJ1-1	few	CASSLARQGNTEAFF	TGTGCCAGCAGCTTAGCGCGACAGGGTAACACTGAAGCTTTCTTT
TRBV6-6	NA	TRBJ1-5	medium-sized	CASSSGNHNQPQHF	TGTGCCAGCAGTTCTGGCAATCACAATCAGCCCCAGCATTTT
TRBV7-8	NA	TRBJ2-1	NA	CASSPPSGTQNEQFF	TGTGCCAGCAGCCCCCCCTCCGGGACTCAGAATGAGCAGTTCTTC
TRBV2	NA	TRBJ2-7	NA	CASRKDINYEQYF	TGTGCCAGCAGGAAAGACATTAACTACGAGCAGTACTTC
TRBV5-4	TRBD2	TRBJ2-1	NA	CASSPAGGSYNEQFF	TGTGCCAGCAGCCCAGCGGGGGGTTCCTACAATGAGCAGTTCTTC
TRBV6-5	NA	TRBJ2-7	NA	CASSPQGSVSEQYF	TGTGCCAGCAGTCCCCAGGGTTCGGTAAGCGAGCAGTACTTC
TRBV7-9	NA	TRBJ2-3	NA	CASSTDSSGQYF	TGTGCCAGCAGCACCGATAGTTCAGGGCAGTATTTT
TRBV9	NA	TRBJ1-6	NA	CASSVAPGQGWSPLHF	TGTGCCAGCAGCGTAGCCCCGGGCCAGGGGTGGTCACCCCTCCACTTT
TRBV2	NA	TRBJ1-2	NA	CASSRGGAANYGYTF	TGTGCCAGCAGCCGAGGGGGGGCGGCGAACTATGGCTACACCTTC
TRBV11-3	TRBD2	TRBJ2-5	NA	CASSYRTSGEETQYF	TGTGCCAGCAGCTACAGGACTAGCGGGGAAGAGACCCAGTACTTC
TRBV6-5	NA	TRBJ1-3	NA	CASSYMGVSGNTIYF	TGTGCCAGCAGTTACATGGGGGTCTCTGGAAACACCATATATTTT
TRBV11-2	NA	TRBJ2-7	NA	CASSLAATAGEQYF	TGTGCCAGCAGCTTAGCGGCAACTGCGGGGGAGCAGTACTTC
TRBV21-1	NA	TRBJ2-3	NA	CASSRRTSAEGYADTQYF	TGTGCCAGCAGCCGGCGGACTAGCGCGGAGGGTTACGCAGATACGCAGTATTTT
TRBV25-1	TRBD1	TRBJ2-7	NA	CASRRQGAYEQYF	TGTGCCAGCAGAAGACAGGGGGCCTACGAGCAGTACTTC
TRBV9	NA	TRBJ2-1	many	CASSVPYNEQFF	TGTGCCAGCAGCGTCCCGTACAATGAGCAGTTCTTC
TRBV4-1	NA	TRBJ2-1	few	CASSQAFYQFF	TGCGCCAGCAGCCAAGCTTTCTACCAGTTCTTC
TRBV5-6	NA	TRBJ2-7	NA	CASSLFLGGEQYF	TGTGCCAGCAGCTTATTCCTTGGGGGCGAGCAGTACTTC
TRBV5-5	NA	TRBJ1-1	medium-sized	CASSLSGEAFF	TGTGCCAGCAGCTTGTCGGGGGAAGCTTTCTTT
TRBV27	TRBD1	TRBJ1-5	medium-sized	CASRPTGGRSNQPQHF	TGTGCCAGCAGACCGACAGGGGGCAGGAGCAATCAGCCCCAGCATTTT
TRBV30	NA	TRBJ1-5	NA	CAWSEGSGPGPQHF	TGTGCCTGGAGTGAAGGATCAGGCCCGGGGCCCCAGCATTTT
TRBV5-4	TRBD2	TRBJ2-3	NA	CASSLGLAGGSTDTQYF	TGTGCCAGCAGCCTGGGACTAGCGGGGGGGAGCACAGATACGCAGTATTTT
TRBV14	NA	TRBJ2-2	NA	CASSRTQNTGELFF	TGTGCCAGCAGCAGGACACAAAACACCGGGGAGCTGTTTTTT
TRBV27	NA	TRBJ2-3	NA	CASSFNGGDTQYF	TGTGCCAGCAGTTTTAACGGGGGAGATACGCAGTATTTT
TRBV7-6	TRBD1	TRBJ2-7	NA	CASGSFVTGAYEQYF	TGTGCCAGCGGATCCTTCGTGACAGGGGCCTACGAGCAGTACTTC
TRBV4-1	TRBD2	TRBJ2-1	few	CASSQGLAGEQFF	TGCGCCAGCAGCCAAGGACTAGCGGGGGAGCAGTTCTTC
TRBV18	NA	TRBJ2-1	NA	CASSPLQTNEQFF	TGTGCCAGCTCACCACTGCAGACCAATGAGCAGTTCTTC
TRBV7-2	TRBD1	TRBJ1-6	NA	CASSSPGGTGDNSPLHF	TGTGCCAGCAGCTCCCCCGGCGGGACAGGGGATAATTCACCCCTCCACTTT
TRBV6-1	TRBD1	TRBJ2-7	NA	CASSVEPGQGTYEQYF	TGTGCCAGCAGTGTCGAGCCGGGACAGGGGACCTACGAGCAGTACTTC
TRBV2	NA	TRBJ2-5	few	CASSEGETQYF	TGTGCCAGCAGTGAAGGAGAGACCCAGTACTTC
TRBV25-1	TRBD2	TRBJ2-3	few	CASSASGATDTQYF	TGTGCCAGCAGTGCGAGCGGGGCCACAGATACGCAGTATTTT
TRBV19	NA	TRBJ1-6	NA	CASSIGRGGWSVVSPLHF	TGTGCCAGTAGTATTGGCCGGGGGGGCTGGTCTGTGGTATCACCCCTCCACTTT
TRBV11-1	NA	TRBJ2-7	NA	CASSLAGQFEQYF	TGTGCCAGCAGCTTAGCCGGACAGTTCGAGCAGTACTTC
TRBV6-6	NA	TRBJ1-6	few	CASSYSGHNSPLHF	TGTGCCAGCAGTTACTCCGGGCATAATTCACCCCTCCACTTT
TRBV19	NA	TRBJ2-3	NA	CASSIGVVSKIFTDTQYF	TGTGCCAGTAGTATAGGGGTGGTCAGCAAGATCTTCACAGATACGCAGTATTTT
TRBV4-2	TRBD1	TRBJ1-2	many	CASSQDYRGGFYYGYTF	TGTGCCAGCAGCCAAGATTACAGGGGGGGATTTTACTATGGCTACACCTTC
TRBV7-2	TRBD1	TRBJ1-2	few	CASSSGPLQGNYGYTF	TGTGCCAGCAGCTCCGGGCCCCTACAGGGGAACTATGGCTACACCTTC
TRBV6-6	TRBD1	TRBJ2-1	NA	CASSGTGQYNEQFF	TGTGCCAGTTCCGGGACAGGGCAGTACAATGAGCAGTTCTTC
TRBV7-9	TRBD1	TRBJ1-5	NA	CASSSTGGFQPQHF	TGTGCCAGCAGCTCGACAGGGGGTTTTCAGCCCCAGCATTTT
TRBV7-8	TRBD1	TRBJ2-7	few	CASSFTGGSMYHEQYF	TGTGCCAGCAGCTTCACAGGGGGCAGCATGTACCACGAGCAGTACTTC
TRBV5-6	TRBD2	TRBJ2-5	NA	CASSLGAGGPETQYF	TGTGCCAGCAGCTTGGGAGCGGGGGGGCCAGAGACCCAGTACTTC
TRBV5-1	NA	TRBJ1-2	few	CASSLGAYGYTF	TGCGCCAGCAGCTTGGGGGCTTATGGCTACACCTTC
TRBV27	TRBD1	TRBJ1-2	NA	CASRFTGGYGYTF	TGTGCCAGCAGATTTACAGGGGGCTATGGCTACACCTTC
TRBV18	TRBD1	TRBJ1-2	few	CASSPDDRDGYTF	TGTGCCAGCTCCCCGGATGACAGGGATGGCTACACCTTC
TRBV5-1	TRBD1	TRBJ1-2	NA	CASSLWTGGFGYTF	TGCGCCAGCAGCTTGTGGACAGGGGGCTTTGGCTACACCTTC
TRBV11-3	NA	TRBJ2-2	NA	CASSHGQSTTGELFF	TGTGCCAGCAGCCATGGACAGAGCACGACCGGGGAGCTGTTTTTT
TRBV2	NA	TRBJ1-2	few	CASSLGGQEHYGYTF	TGTGCCAGCAGCTTGGGAGGTCAGGAGCACTATGGCTACACCTTC
TRBV10-3	TRBD1	TRBJ2-5	NA	CAIRPDRGAETQYF	TGTGCCATCAGACCCGACAGGGGAGCGGAGACCCAGTACTTC
TRBV10-2	NA	TRBJ2-7	few	CASSEKGVSYEQYF	TGCGCCAGCAGCGAGAAGGGTGTATCCTACGAGCAGTACTTC
TRBV2	NA	TRBJ1-6	NA	CASSDPIGLSSYNSPLHF	TGTGCCAGCAGCGACCCGATAGGACTCAGCTCCTATAATTCACCCCTCCACTTT
TRBV11-2	NA	TRBJ2-3	NA	CASSIRAGSDTQYF	TGTGCCAGCAGCATCCGGGCGGGGTCAGATACGCAGTATTTT
TRBV11-3	NA	TRBJ2-1	NA	CASSLAGVNNEQFF	TGTGCCAGCAGCTTAGCGGGGGTAAACAATGAGCAGTTCTTC
TRBV10-1	NA	TRBJ2-7	NA	CASSESGARSYEQYF	TGCGCCAGCAGTGAGTCGGGCGCCCGCTCCTACGAGCAGTACTTC